These T cell receptor beta chains were read from a single sample in a study of regulatory T cells in long-lasting Graves disease. MiXCR was run by TCRdb on the multiplex PCR reads, yielding one entry per CDR3 protein. The table has 400,000 to 500,000 distinct CDR3 sequences, 12% to 15% seen once. These sequences were also reported in another study, on T cells in Graves' hyperthyroidism and ophthalmopathy.

Sequences were derived from peripheral blood mononuclear cells (PBMCs), sampled at new diagnosis, from a patient treated with antithyroid drugs. The receptors were sampled from a woman aged 45-60 years with Graves disease. Each CDR3 is given without its conserved first and last residue. Each record gives: V gene, CDR3 protein.

>TRBV3-1
ASSQAGTGYEKLF
>TRBV12-3/TRBV12-4
ASRIEELF
>TRBV27
ASSLSLGGMGEQF
>TRBV25-1
ASSAPSGTQY
>TRBV7-8
ASSLGEGVSTDTQY
>TRBV28
ASSELDPRLNNEQF
>TRBV27
ASSLGSTGYYEQY
>TRBV4-1
ASSQIPDRVTGETQY
>TRBV2
ASSEQGGNSYEQF
>TRBV28
ASRLGGLNTEAF
>TRBV12-3/TRBV12-4
ASSSGTGNTGELF
>TRBV2
ASYGGLSYEQY
>TRBV18
ASRPAGTGGYGYT
>TRBV28
ASSFSRTSVGQY
>TRBV4-2
ASSRGQSPYEQY
>TRBV3-1
ASSQNKDSSGNTIY
>TRBV3-1
ASSYSTGGYGYT
>TRBV7-6
ASSAGARGAEAF
>TRBV7-3
ASSSPTAGVNYEQY
>TRBV7-9
ASTQRGLGRGYTGELF
>TRBV5-1
ASSFWDRFGYT
>TRBV27
ASSPRLAPTNNEQF
>TRBV3-1
ASSPTGGGVRETQY
>TRBV14
ASSQSRGGTDIYTEAF
>TRBV12-3/TRBV12-4
ASSPIPGAGSNQPQH
>TRBV5-1
ASSLALGDYGYT
>TRBV6-1
ASSTDRDRGSEAF
>TRBV6-2/TRBV6-3
ASSYGRLQNIQY
>TRBV5-6
ASTRGEQETQY
>TRBV29-1
SVDRHSAVVMNTEAF
>TRBV20-1
SAREHSGSTGETQY
>TRBV2
ASIREEGQPQH
>TRBV28
ASSLWVEGQETQY
>TRBV4-2
ASSQADRGTYEQY
>TRBV7-8
ASSLTGYEQF
>TRBV5-5
ASSPGWGWEDTEAF
>TRBV11-2
ASSLVWGGNTEAF
>TRBV20-1
SAREGTSGTYNEQF
>TRBV10-3
AISESFTGELF
>TRBV12-3/TRBV12-4
ASSFQGWDTQY
>TRBV6-4
ASSGFLTRSSGSGNEQY
>TRBV5-1
ASSFDGYRNSPLH
>TRBV5-1
ASSLTSGRARSEQY
>TRBV2
ASSASGGVKLAKNIQY
>TRBV28
ASSLFLTNEKLF
>TRBV7-9
ASSLLGEGTYNEQF
>TRBV20-1
SAGTNANTGELF
>TRBV3-1
ASSLPAPGRETQY
>TRBV27
ASSFVGTSVTGELF
>TRBV7-2
ASMPGGLAGYEQY
>TRBV28
ASSHTSGNYGYT
>TRBV19
ASSIQVVQGGQPQH
>TRBV5-1
ASSLGTRTGTDTQY
>TRBV18
ASSPNPGLRMLGYT
>TRBV3-1
ASSQEVSGRSH